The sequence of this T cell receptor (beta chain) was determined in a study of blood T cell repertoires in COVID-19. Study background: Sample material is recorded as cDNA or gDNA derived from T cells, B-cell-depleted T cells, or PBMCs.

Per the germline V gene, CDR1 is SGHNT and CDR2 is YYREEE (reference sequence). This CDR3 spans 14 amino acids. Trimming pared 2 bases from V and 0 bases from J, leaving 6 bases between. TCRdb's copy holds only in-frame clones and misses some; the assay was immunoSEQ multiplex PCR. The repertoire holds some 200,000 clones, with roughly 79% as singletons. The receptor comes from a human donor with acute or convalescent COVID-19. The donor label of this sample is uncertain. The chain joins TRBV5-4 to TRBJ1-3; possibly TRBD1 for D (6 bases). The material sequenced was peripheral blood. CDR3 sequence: CASSLQGSGNTIYF. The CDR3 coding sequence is TGTGCCAGCAGCTTACAGGGCTCTGGAAACACCATATATTTT.